The rows below give T cell receptor beta chains drawn from one sample of a study of blood T cell repertoires in COVID-19. Repertoires were generated with immunoSEQ multiplex PCR, while TCRdb's copy carries only in-frame clones and drops some. The sample has a few hundred thousand clones; less than 90% are singletons. The specimen was peripheral blood. Receptors were obtained from a woman older than 75 with COVID-19, enrolled during active disease. The CDR3 runs from the conserved cysteine through the conserved F or W. A D gene is named only where the DNA matches it firmly. The listing skips clone size in some rows; elsewhere it reads once, few, many or a size class.

TRBJ1-3	15	.	TRBV2	TRBD1	TGTGCCAGCAGTGGGGGACAGTTATTCGGAAACACCATATATTTT	CASSGGQLFGNTIYF
TRBJ1-5	15	.	TRBV11-2	TRBD1	TGTGCCAGCAGCCCACAGGGGACCAGCAATCAGCCCCAGCATTTT	CASSPQGTSNQPQHF
TRBJ1-6	15	.	TRBV2	.	TGTGCCAGCACCCTATCGGGGGGCGGCAATTCACCCCTCCACTTT	CASTLSGGGNSPLHF
TRBJ1-1	15	once	TRBV3-1/TRBV3-2	.	TGTGCCAGCAGCCAGGATAATAGACAGGTTTCTGAAGCTTTCTTT	CASSQDNRQVSEAFF
TRBJ1-2	16	once	TRBV19	TRBD1	TGTGCCAGTAGTATGACATCTCTGGGACAGAACTATGGCTACACCTTC	CASSMTSLGQNYGYTF
TRBJ1-1	14	.	TRBV10-3	TRBD1	TGTGCCATCAGCGAAGGACAGGTGAACACTGAAGCTTTCTTT	CAISEGQVNTEAFF
TRBJ1-5	16	.	TRBV28	.	TGTGCCAGCAGTAAAGGGGCTGGATTTAGCAATCAGCCCCAGCATTTT	CASSKGAGFSNQPQHF
TRBJ2-5	16	few	TRBV11-3	TRBD2	TGTGCCAGCAGCTTAGGTAGCGGGGGGAGCCAAGAGACCCAGTACTTC	CASSLGSGGSQETQYF
TRBJ1-5	13	.	TRBV12-3/TRBV12-4	.	TGTGCCAGCGGGGGGGCTAGCAATCAGCCCCAGCATTTT	CASGGASNQPQHF
TRBJ2-3	16	.	TRBV6-1	TRBD2	TGTGCCAGCAGTGAAGCTAAGCGGGGGCGCCTTGATACGCAGTATTTT	CASSEAKRGRLDTQYF
TRBJ1-4	15	few	TRBV27	.	TGTGCCAGCAGTAGGACCGGGACTAGGAGTGAAAAACTGTTTTTT	CASSRTGTRSEKLFF
TRBJ1-6	13	.	TRBV6-5	.	TGTGCCAGCTTCAGGACACGCAATTCACCCCTCCACTTT	CASFRTRNSPLHF
TRBJ2-7	15	.	TRBV9	TRBD2	TGTGCCAGCAGCGTAGGCGGGGGGGACTCCTACGAGCAGTACTTC	CASSVGGGDSYEQYF
TRBJ1-1	12	.	TRBV6-6	.	TGTGCCAGCGGCCTTTTCGGACTTGAAGCTTTCTTT	CASGLFGLEAFF
TRBJ1-3	13	.	TRBV28	.	TGTGCCAGCAGGACACCGGCGGGAAACACCATATATTTT	CASRTPAGNTIYF
TRBJ1-1	14	.	TRBV5-1	TRBD1	TGCGCCAGCAGCAGGGACAGCATGAACACTGAAGCTTTCTTT	CASSRDSMNTEAFF
TRBJ2-5	15	.	TRBV3-1/TRBV3-2	TRBD2	TGTGCCAGCAGCCCGGGGGTAGCGGGGGAGGAGACCCAGTACTTC	CASSPGVAGEETQYF
TRBJ2-3	14	.	TRBV3-1/TRBV3-2	.	TGTGCCAGCAGCCAGGGGGGGGGCGCAGATACGCAGTATTTT	CASSQGGGADTQYF
TRBJ1-2	11	.	TRBV30	.	TGTGCCTGGCAGGGTTGGCGGGGCTACACCTTC	CAWQGWRGYTF
TRBJ1-4	16	.	TRBV7-9	TRBD1	TGTGCCAGCAGCTTAATCGTGACAGGGGGCGCGGGAAAACTGTTTTTT	CASSLIVTGGAGKLFF
TRBJ2-6	18	.	TRBV18	.	TGTGCCAGCTCACCGTACAGGGATACCAGCTCTGGGGCCAACGTCCTGACTTTC	CASSPYRDTSSGANVLTF
TRBJ2-1	12	.	TRBV24-1	.	TGTGCCACCAGCAGGGGACAAAGTGAGCAGTTCTTC	CATSRGQSEQFF
TRBJ2-7	14	.	TRBV27	.	TGTGCCAGCAGTTTTTCAGCGGGCTCCTACGAGCAGTACTTC	CASSFSAGSYEQYF
TRBJ1-1	14	.	TRBV19	.	TGTGCCAGTAGTATGGCGGTCCTGAACACTGAAGCTTTCTTT	CASSMAVLNTEAFF
TRBJ2-7	14	.	TRBV19	.	TGTGCCAGTAGTTCCACAGGGAAGACCTACGAGCAGTACTTC	CASSSTGKTYEQYF
TRBJ1-2	14	.	TRBV9	.	TGTGCCAGCAGCGTAGAACCCAGTGACTATGGCTACACCTTC	CASSVEPSDYGYTF
TRBJ1-1	11	.	TRBV7-2	.	TGTGCCAGCAGCCCCCTCAGTGAAGCTTTCTTT	CASSPLSEAFF
TRBJ1-3	15	.	TRBV7-2	.	TGTGCCAGCAGCTTAGATTCAGGCCCTGGAAACACCATATATTTT	CASSLDSGPGNTIYF
TRBJ1-3	17	.	TRBV2	.	TGTGCCAGCAGTGAAGGGGCAGGTTTTTCCTCTGGAAACACCATATATTTT	CASSEGAGFSSGNTIYF
TRBJ2-3	16	.	TRBV24-1	TRBD2	TGTGCCACCAGTGATTCCTCCCCGGGGGGAAGGGATACGCAGTATTTT	CATSDSSPGGRDTQYF
TRBJ2-5	14	.	TRBV3-1/TRBV3-2	TRBD2	TGTGCCAGCAGTCCTCTAGCGGGACCTGGGACCCAGTACTTC	CASSPLAGPGTQYF
TRBJ2-5	14	.	TRBV29-1	TRBD1	TGCAGCGTCGAACCACAGGGGGTCGGCGAGACCCAGTACTTC	CSVEPQGVGETQYF
TRBJ2-3	14	.	TRBV2	TRBD2	TGTGCCAGCAATAGACTAGCGGGGGCAGATACGCAGTATTTT	CASNRLAGADTQYF
TRBJ1-5	16	once	TRBV3-1/TRBV3-2	.	TGTGCCAGCAGCCAAGAAGGGGGGGGTTTAGGACAGCCCCAGCATTTT	CASSQEGGGLGQPQHF
TRBJ1-1	15	.	TRBV5-1	.	TGCGCCAGCAGCTTGACCCCTCAGGGGAACACTGAAGCTTTCTTT	CASSLTPQGNTEAFF
TRBJ2-2	17	.	TRBV5-1	TRBD1	TGCGCCAGCAGCTCCGGGACAGGGGTGCGTGGCACCGGGGAGCTGTTTTTT	CASSSGTGVRGTGELFF
TRBJ2-1	16	.	TRBV11-3	TRBD1	TGTGCCAGCAGCTTAGATGGACAGGGGAAGTACAATGAGCAGTTCTTC	CASSLDGQGKYNEQFF
TRBJ2-2	16	.	TRBV7-3	TRBD1	TGTGCCAGCAGCGAACAGGGGATTGCGAACACCGGGGAGCTGTTTTTT	CASSEQGIANTGELFF
TRBJ1-5	15	.	TRBV5-6	TRBD1	TGTGCCAGCAGCTTCGGGGACAGGGTTACTCAGCCCCAGCATTTT	CASSFGDRVTQPQHF
TRBJ2-1	15	.	TRBV6-2/TRBV6-3	TRBD1	TGTGCCAGCAGTTCCGACAGGGTAAATAGGAATGAGCAGTTCTTC	CASSSDRVNRNEQFF
TRBJ2-5	13	.	TRBV5-1	TRBD1	TGCGCCAGCTCTCAAACCCCCGACAGGGCCCAGTACTTC	CASSQTPDRAQYF
TRBJ1-5	14	many	TRBV6-5	.	TGTGCCAGCACCCCGACGCAGGGCAATCAGCCCCAGCATTTT	CASTPTQGNQPQHF
TRBJ2-5	17	.	TRBV28	TRBD1	TGTGCCAGCAGCCCCCTCCCGGGACAGGGGGCTTATGGGACCCAGTACTTC	CASSPLPGQGAYGTQYF
TRBJ2-5	15	.	TRBV18	TRBD2	TGTGCCAGCTCACAGGCGGGAGACACCCAAGAGACCCAGTACTTC	CASSQAGDTQETQYF
TRBJ2-6	18	.	TRBV7-6	TRBD1	TGTGCCAGCAGCTTAGCGGACAGGGCGAGCTCTGGGGCCAACGTCCTGACTTTC	CASSLADRASSGANVLTF
TRBJ2-3	14	.	TRBV6-5	.	TGTGCCAGCAGGTCCCGGCGGGGCACAGATACGCAGTATTTT	CASRSRRGTDTQYF
TRBJ2-2	17	.	TRBV10-3	TRBD1	TGTGCCATCGGGGCCGGGACAGGGGGCATTGGCACCGGGGAGCTGTTTTTT	CAIGAGTGGIGTGELFF
TRBJ2-3	14	.	TRBV10-3	.	TGTGCCATCAGTGACCCGAGAGGCGCGGATACGCAGTATTTT	CAISDPRGADTQYF
TRBJ1-5	17	.	TRBV6-2/TRBV6-3	.	TGTGCCAGCAGTCACGAAACCTTGACAGGTAGCAATCAGCCCCAGCATTTT	CASSHETLTGSNQPQHF
TRBJ2-5	12	.	TRBV3-1/TRBV3-2	.	TGTGCCAGCAGCCAAGTGGCAGAGACCCAGTACTTC	CASSQVAETQYF
TRBJ1-6	15	.	TRBV3-1/TRBV3-2	TRBD1	TGTGCCAGCAGCCAAGGACAGGGGATTCGCTCACCCCTCCACTTT	CASSQGQGIRSPLHF
TRBJ2-3	16	.	TRBV7-9	TRBD2	TGTGCCAGCAGCTTAGAAGCGGGACTAGCGGCAGATACGCAGTATTTT	CASSLEAGLAADTQYF
TRBJ2-5	12	.	TRBV11-2	.	TGTGCCAGCAGGAGGGGGTTGGAGACCCAGTACTTC	CASRRGLETQYF
TRBJ1-3	13	.	TRBV11-2	.	TGTGCCAGCAGCTTAGAACAGTTAACTACCATATATTTT	CASSLEQLTTIYF
TRBJ2-3	14	.	TRBV7-8	TRBD1	TGTGCCAGCAGCTGGGACAGGCGCACAGATACGCAGTATTTT	CASSWDRRTDTQYF